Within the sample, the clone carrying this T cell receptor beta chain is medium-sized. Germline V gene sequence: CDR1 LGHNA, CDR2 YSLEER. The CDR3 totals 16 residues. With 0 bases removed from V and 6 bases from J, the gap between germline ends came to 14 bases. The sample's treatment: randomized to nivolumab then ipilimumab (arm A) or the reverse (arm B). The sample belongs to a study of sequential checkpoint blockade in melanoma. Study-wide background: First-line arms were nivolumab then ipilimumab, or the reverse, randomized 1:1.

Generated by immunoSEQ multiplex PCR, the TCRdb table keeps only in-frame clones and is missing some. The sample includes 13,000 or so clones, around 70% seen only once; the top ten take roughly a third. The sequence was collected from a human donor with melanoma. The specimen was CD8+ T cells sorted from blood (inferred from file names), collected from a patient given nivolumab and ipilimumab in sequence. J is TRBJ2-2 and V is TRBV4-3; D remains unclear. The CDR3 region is CASSQDLQIGSGELFF. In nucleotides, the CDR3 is TGCGCCAGCAGCCAAGATCTACAGATTGGGTCCGGGGAGCTGTTTTTT.